This TCR beta chain derives from a study of identical twins. cDNA molecules carried unique molecular identifiers, and template switching added a universal primer site. One entry per CDR3 protein results from TCRdb running MiXCR on the 5' RACE reads. This sample yields about 190,000 distinct CDR3 sequences, of which around a sixth are seen a single time; 35% to 50% belongs to the top ten. CDR1 and CDR2 from the germline V gene are LGHDT and YNNKEL (reference sequence). The CDR3 totals 13 residues. With 4 bases removed from V and 4 bases from J, the gap between germline ends came to 11 bases. In addition, the sample was reused for a study of T cells expressing NK-cell markers. In that study: Topping the CD3+CD56-NKG2C+ fraction as well were these clonotypes, in a handful of donors.

This TCR derives from a woman between 18 and 29 years old in good health. The sequencing sample was made of CD8+ T cells sorted from blood. This chain links TRBV3-1 with TRBJ2-7; D is possibly TRBD1 (6 bases). The CDR3 protein is CASSRRTVYEQYF. The CDR3 DNA follows: TGTGCCAGCAGCCGGCGGACAGTGTACGAGCAGTACTTC.